The following is a T cell receptor (beta chain) sequence with its context. Its antigen is still unknown. The data originate from a study of Tregs in tolerant kidney transplant recipients. Whole-study findings and limits: Biological reproducibility was not directly addressed in this study. The most relevant donor-specific Treg TCRbeta repertoire apparently came from expansion with activated donor B cells.

Unstimulated regulatory T cells (CD4+CD25+CD127-), CD4+CD25- non-regulatory cells, CD4 and CD8 cells were FACS-sorted from thawed PBMCs. Germline loops: CDR1 SGHNT, CDR2 YYREEE (reference sequence). V dropped 2 bases and J dropped 5; count of bases not matched to a gene: 4. CDR3 size: 15 residues. Clones were sequenced by immunoSEQ multiplex PCR, and TCRdb holds only the in-frame ones, with some missing. The table has about 56,000 clones, around 80% seen once. The clonotype was recovered from a human donor in good health. Sequencing used CD4+ T cells from blood. The rearrangement links TRBV5-4 to TRBJ1-4; TRBD1 matches 9 bases. In DNA, the CDR3 is TGTGCCAGCAGCTTCCGGACAGGGGAAAATGAAAAACTGTTTTTT. It encodes CASSFRTGENEKLFF.